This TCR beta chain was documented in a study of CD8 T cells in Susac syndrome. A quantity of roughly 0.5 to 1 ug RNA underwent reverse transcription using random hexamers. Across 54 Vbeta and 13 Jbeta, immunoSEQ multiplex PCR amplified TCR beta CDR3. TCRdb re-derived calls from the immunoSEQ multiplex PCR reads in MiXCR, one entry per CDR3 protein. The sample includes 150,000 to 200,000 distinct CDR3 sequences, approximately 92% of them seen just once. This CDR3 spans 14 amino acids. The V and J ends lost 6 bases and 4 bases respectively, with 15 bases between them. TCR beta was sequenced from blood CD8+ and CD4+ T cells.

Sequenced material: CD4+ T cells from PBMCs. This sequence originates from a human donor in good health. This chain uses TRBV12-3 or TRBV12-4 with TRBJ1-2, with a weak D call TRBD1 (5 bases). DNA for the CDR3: TGTGCCAGCAGACGAGAAAAGACAGTCTATGGCTACACCTTC. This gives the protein CASRREKTVYGYTF.